Below, 5 T cell receptor beta chains from the same sample are listed, as sequenced in a study of cytomegalovirus exposure and HLA in healthy donors. Researchers ran the PCR with 60 Vbeta and 13 Jbeta primers. Only in-frame clones appear in the TCRdb table, and some are missing; sequencing was by immunoSEQ multiplex PCR. Of 210,000 or so clones listed, more than 60% are singletons. The source material was PBMCs. These receptors were collected from a man in his forties in good health and CMV-seronegative.

The chain employs TRBV7-2 and TRBJ1-2, with D perhaps TRBD1 (6 bases). The CDR3 has 13 amino acids. V was pared by 5 bases and J by 8 bases, with 15 bases between. Germline V gives CDR1 SGHTA, CDR2 FQGNSA. The CDR3 is CASSHGQFAGYTF. The DNA for the CDR3 is TGTGCCAGCAGCCATGGACAGTTCGCGGGCTACACCTTC.

The rearrangement uses TRBV19 and TRBJ2-2; TRBD1 aligns across 9 bases. Unmatched junction bases numbered 11, after V lost 5 bases and J lost 7 bases. Germline CDR1 reads LNHDA; CDR2 reads SQIVND (reference sequence). This CDR3 has 16 amino acids. DNA for the CDR3: TGTGCCAGTAGTCCAGACAGGGGGGGAATATACGGGGAGCTGTTTTTT. As protein: CASSPDRGGIYGELFF.

J is TRBJ2-5 and V is TRBV5-5; TRBD2 is a possible D gene (6 bases). The CDR3 sequence is 13 residues long. Germline-derived CDR1 and CDR2 are SGHKS and YYEKEE (reference sequence). The V gene lost 7 bases and the J gene lost 5 bases, with 15 bases spanning the gap. CDR3 DNA sequence: TGTGCCAGCTCCCCCCGGGGGTTGGAGACCCAGTACTTC. Amino acids: CASSPRGLETQYF.

The chain is built from TRBV7-3 and TRBJ2-5; weak D call: TRBD2 (5 bases). The V and J ends lost 2 bases and 5 bases respectively, with 9 bases between them. The CDR3 sequence is 13 residues long. Germline V lookup: CDR1 SGHTA, CDR2 FQGTGA. CDR3 coding DNA: TGTGCCAGCAGCTTATCCCGCGGGGAGACCCAGTACTTC. This encodes CASSLSRGETQYF.

V gene TRBV7-2 combines with J gene TRBJ1-5; D is possibly TRBD1 (5 bases). The CDR3 sequence is 14 residues long. V was trimmed by 1 base and J by 6 bases, leaving 10 bases between them. Germline-derived CDR1 and CDR2 are SGHTA and FQGNSA. CDR3 protein: CASSLGRQSQPQHF. CDR3 coding DNA: TGTGCCAGCAGCTTAGGACGACAGAGTCAGCCCCAGCATTTT.